This is a list of T cell receptor beta chains from one sample in a study of long-term antiretroviral therapy in people with HIV. The assay was immunoSEQ multiplex PCR, and TCRdb's table has in-frame clones only and misses some. The sample has some 11,000 clones; 65% to 85% are singletons. Specimen: unsorted PBMCs, collected 3.4 years after starting antiretroviral therapy. The receptors come from a man aged 40-55 years with HIV. Each CDR3 is given with its conserved first and last residue.

CDR3 length	V gene	J gene	CDR3 protein
17	TRBV5-6	TRBJ1-1	CASSPWGWGKVNTEAFF
17	TRBV13	TRBJ2-5	CASSSLGLAGSRETQYF
18	TRBV27	TRBJ1-5	CASSLVGQGANSNQPQHF
14	TRBV6-1	TRBJ2-3	CASSEVGSTDTQYF
14	TRBV7-6	TRBJ2-2	CASSLVGLTGELFF
15	TRBV28	TRBJ1-4	CASNLLGAGGEKLFF
13	TRBV9	TRBJ1-1	CASSVAVGTEAFF
16	TRBV18	TRBJ2-7	CASSPLTSGRRYEQYF
12	TRBV28	TRBJ2-1	CASSLWGNEQFF
15	TRBV28	TRBJ1-3	CASSPSPGAGNTIYF
14	TRBV29-1	TRBJ1-2	CSVTGQQDSGGYTF
13	TRBV19	TRBJ2-7	CASSILGGDEQYF
14	TRBV11-2	TRBJ2-7	CASSLRANTYEQYF
16	TRBV9	TRBJ1-1	CASSGPLGGLRTEAFF
16	TRBV7-9	TRBJ2-7	CASSPGTSGVSYEQYF
10	TRBV2	TRBJ2-7	CASLGSREYF
17	TRBV7-2	TRBJ2-1	CASSDQHSSGTYNEQFF
18	TRBV9	TRBJ1-5	CASSGAVGADIPNQPQHF
14	TRBV30	TRBJ1-1	CAWSRQGRNTEAFF
14	TRBV25-1	TRBJ1-2	CASSATAQAGGYTF
13	TRBV5-1	TRBJ2-1	CASSLVGGNKQFF
14	TRBV15	TRBJ2-7	CATSNPGQGGEQYF
12	TRBV29-1	TRBJ1-2	CSVESGTNGYTF
16	TRBV2	TRBJ2-7	CASIAGPGPTSYEQYF
14	TRBV13	TRBJ1-1	CASSSLDLNTEAFF
15	TRBV5-1	TRBJ2-3	CASRLTWASTDTQYF
14	TRBV4-3	TRBJ2-1	CASSGEDREGKQFF
15	TRBV6-5	TRBJ2-2	CASSYLAGASGELFF
16	TRBV7-9	TRBJ2-7	CASSPLAGAALYEQYF
12	TRBV7-6	TRBJ2-1	CASTGGGDEQFF
16	TRBV30	TRBJ1-3	CAWSVPKTSSGNTIYF
14	TRBV2	TRBJ1-5	CASRLDGPSEPQHF
18	TRBV7-7	TRBJ2-7	CASSLAIIAGETFYEQYF
12	TRBV9	TRBJ1-1	CASSVEGQGSFF
14	TRBV4-2	TRBJ1-2	CASSQETGPYGYTF
16	TRBV11-3	TRBJ2-7	CASSLDRRTGVPRQYF
16	TRBV4-3	TRBJ1-4	CASSQDGEVSSEKLFF
14	TRBV27	TRBJ1-2	CASSRTRVHYGYTF
13	TRBV11-1	TRBJ1-1	CASSLTTKTEAFF